This TCR beta chain was documented in a study of cytomegalovirus exposure and HLA in healthy donors. Study findings and constraints: Later work found most CMV-associated TCR beta chains apparently HLA-restricted. A later analysis, which compared TCR beta chains of equal frequency, found the HLA-associated ones more clonally expanded. Presence/absence analyses supposed approximately even sequencing depth among donors. What TCR beta sequences reportedly achieved was accurate prediction of HLA-A and HLA-B alleles in most subjects.

The V segment lost 6 bases and the J segment 8 bases; nucleotides outside the gene matches: 13. The CDR3 has 15 residues. Germline CDR1 reads ENHRY; CDR2 reads SYGVKD. Both 60 Vbeta primers and 13 Jbeta primers went into the PCR. TCRdb keeps only in-frame clones here, not all; method: immunoSEQ multiplex PCR. The data contain roughly 98,000 clones, about four fifths of them seen just once; the ten biggest clones take up 3%. This clone was recorded a few times. No antigen is known for it. The chain is built from TRBV10-3 and TRBJ2-3, with TRBD2 matching 8 bases. Sequencing input: PBMCs. This clonotype was obtained from a female donor in good health and CMV-seropositive. This CDR3 reads CAIRSTSGEFGTQYF. The CDR3 DNA follows: TGTGCCATCAGAAGCACTAGCGGAGAGTTTGGTACGCAGTATTTT.